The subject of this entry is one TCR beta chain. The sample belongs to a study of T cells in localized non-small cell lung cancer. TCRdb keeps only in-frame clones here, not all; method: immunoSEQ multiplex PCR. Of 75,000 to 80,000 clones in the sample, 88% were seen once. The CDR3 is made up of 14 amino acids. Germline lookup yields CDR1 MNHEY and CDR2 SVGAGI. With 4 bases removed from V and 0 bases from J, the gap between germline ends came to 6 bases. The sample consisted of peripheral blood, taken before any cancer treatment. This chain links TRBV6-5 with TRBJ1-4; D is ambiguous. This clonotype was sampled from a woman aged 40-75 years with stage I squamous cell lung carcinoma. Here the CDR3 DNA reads TGTGCCAGCAGTTCTCCCGCAACTAATGAAAAACTGTTTTTT. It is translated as CASSSPATNEKLFF.